The rows below give T cell receptor beta chains drawn from one sample of a study of tumor-infiltrating lymphocytes in primary liver carcinoma. TCRdb ran MiXCR on the multiplex PCR reads and lists one entry per CDR3 protein. The table includes roughly 330,000 distinct CDR3 sequences, approximately 65% detected once. Sequenced: peripheral blood. All receptors come from a man aged 35 to 55 with primary liver carcinoma and hepatitis B virus infection. Both conserved end residues are part of each CDR3. D genes are given only for firm matches. Clone size is shown for a subset of rows, as once, few, many or a class of expanded clone.

V,size,D,J,DNA,CDR3
TRBV29-1,once,TRBD2,TRBJ2-2,TGCAGCGTTACACTAGCGGCTAACATCGGGGAGCTGTTTTTC,CSVTLAANIGELFF
TRBV6-1,many,NA,TRBJ1-2,TGTGCCAGCAGTGAGACCCTAACCCTAGGTGGCTACACCTTC,CASSETLTLGGYTF
TRBV6-2/TRBV6-3,many,NA,TRBJ1-1,TGTGCCAGCAGACAACCAGCGGGTAACACTGAAGCTTTCTTT,CASRQPAGNTEAFF
TRBV2,NA,TRBD1,TRBJ1-5,TGTGCCAGCAGGGACAGGTCATTCAATCAGCCCCAGCATTTT,CASRDRSFNQPQHF
TRBV29-1,NA,TRBD2,TRBJ2-1,TGCAGCGGAAGAAGCGGGGCCTCCTACAATGTGCAGTTCTTC,CSGRSGASYNVQFF
TRBV7-9,NA,TRBD1,TRBJ2-7,TGTGCCAGCAGCTTAAGTGGGACAGGCCCATCCTACGAGCAGTACTTC,CASSLSGTGPSYEQYF
TRBV7-9,NA,NA,TRBJ2-1,TGTGCCAGCAGCTCTAGCAGGTACAATGAGCAGTTCTTC,CASSSSRYNEQFF
TRBV30,few,TRBD2,TRBJ2-7,TGTGCCTGGAGTGGCCAACTAGCGGGAGGGTTGTACGAGCAGTACTTC,CAWSGQLAGGLYEQYF
TRBV12-3/TRBV12-4,NA,NA,TRBJ2-5,TGTGTCAGCAGTTTAGGGCTCGAGACCCAGTACTTC,CVSSLGLETQYF
TRBV4-1,many,NA,TRBJ2-6,TGCGCCAGCAGGCCGACAGAGTCTGGGGCCAACGTCCTGACTTTC,CASRPTESGANVLTF
TRBV11-2,NA,NA,TRBJ2-3,TGTGCCAGCGAAGCAGACTTTACCGCCACAGATACGCAGTATTTT,CASEADFTATDTQYF
TRBV10-1,NA,NA,TRBJ2-7,TGCGCCAGCAGTGAGCCGGGTGGGGAGCAGTACTTC,CASSEPGGEQYF
TRBV5-4,NA,TRBD1,TRBJ2-6,TGTGCCAGCAGACCGACAGGGGGCTCTGGGACCAACGTCCTGACTTTC,CASRPTGGSGTNVLTF
TRBV5-5,NA,NA,TRBJ2-7,TGTGCCAGCAGCTTCTATTCAGGTCGGAAAAACGAGCAGTACTTC,CASSFYSGRKNEQYF
TRBV23-1,NA,NA,TRBJ2-2,TGCGCCAGCACCCCCATCTGGGCGTTTTTCACCGGGGAGCTGTTTTTT,CASTPIWAFFTGELFF
TRBV5-1,NA,NA,TRBJ2-1,TGCGCCAGCAGCTTGGGGGGGTCCTACATTGAGCAGTTCTTC,CASSLGGSYIEQFF
TRBV11-2,NA,NA,TRBJ2-7,TGTGCCAGCAGCTTAGTCCTGAATACCTACGAGCAGTATTTC,CASSLVLNTYEQYF
TRBV29-1,NA,NA,TRBJ1-1,TGCACCGTTGAAGATCATGCGGATACTGAAACTTTCTTT,CTVEDHADTETFF
TRBV12-3/TRBV12-4,NA,NA,TRBJ2-3,TGTGCCAGCAGTTTAGGGAGCGGAGGCGGGACTAGCACAGATACGCAGTATTTT,CASSLGSGGGTSTDTQYF
TRBV11-2,NA,NA,TRBJ1-4,TGTGCCAGCAGCCCTGGACGAGAAAGACTGTTTTTT,CASSPGRERLFF
TRBV11-2,NA,NA,TRBJ2-3,TGTGTCAGCAGCCCAGGGTATAGGTCGGGAGATACGCAATATTTT,CVSSPGYRSGDTQYF
TRBV29-1,many,NA,TRBJ2-5,TGCAGCGTTGAAGAGGGGGACTGGGGGGAGACCCAGTACTTC,CSVEEGDWGETQYF
TRBV6-6,NA,TRBD1,TRBJ2-2,TGTGCCAGCAGCCCCACGGGACAGGGGGCTGCCGGCGCCGGGGAGCTGTTTTTT,CASSPTGQGAAGAGELFF
TRBV5-4,NA,NA,TRBJ2-2,TGTGCCAGCAGCGTCCGTGGACCAGGAAACACCGGGGAGCTGTTTTTT,CASSVRGPGNTGELFF
TRBV6-6,NA,NA,TRBJ2-1,TGTGCCAGCAGCTACCAGCGGGTGATGAATGAGCAGTTCTTC,CASSYQRVMNEQFF
TRBV5-6,many,NA,TRBJ2-7,TGTGCCAGCAGCCTTCGGGTGACGAACGAGCAGTACTTC,CASSLRVTNEQYF
TRBV11-2,NA,TRBD2,TRBJ2-2,TGTGCCAGCAGCCCAAGGGCGGGGGGAGGGCGCACCGGGGAGCTGCTTTTT,CASSPRAGGGRTGELLF
TRBV12-3/TRBV12-4,NA,TRBD1,TRBJ2-1,TGTGTCAGAGGGGACAGGGGCTACAATGAGCAGTTCTTC,CVRGDRGYNEQFF
TRBV4-1,few,NA,TRBJ1-3,TGCGCCAGCAGTCGACTCGGGGACCCCGGAAACACCATGTATTTT,CASSRLGDPGNTMYF
TRBV2,NA,NA,TRBJ1-5,TGTGCCAGCAGTGACTCTAGCAATCAGCCCCAGCATTTT,CASSDSSNQPQHF
TRBV4-3,many,TRBD2,TRBJ2-3,TGCGCCAGCAGCCAAGAGACTAGCCAGACCGGGGCAGATACGCAGTATTTT,CASSQETSQTGADTQYF
TRBV10-1,many,TRBD2,TRBJ2-5,TGCGCCAGCAGCTCCGGGACTAGCGGGATAGTACAAGAGACCCAGTACTTC,CASSSGTSGIVQETQYF
TRBV5-1,once,NA,TRBJ1-1,TGCGCCAGCAGCTCTCCCGCAAGGGGGGAGAAGCCCAACACTGAAGCTTTCTTT,CASSSPARGEKPNTEAFF
TRBV11-2,NA,NA,TRBJ2-5,TGTGCCAACGGCTACAATTCACAAGAGACCCAGTACTTC,CANGYNSQETQYF
TRBV14,NA,NA,TRBJ1-1,TGTGCCAGCAGCCAACACCGGGCAGGTGAAGCTTTCTTT,CASSQHRAGEAFF
TRBV4-1,many,TRBD1,TRBJ2-5,TGCGCCAGCAGCCCCGGGACAGGGGTGAGAGAGACCCAGTACTTC,CASSPGTGVRETQYF
TRBV4-3,NA,NA,TRBJ2-7,TGCGCCAGCAGCCAAGGTGGAGTTAGCGGAGCCTACAAGCAGTATTTC,CASSQGGVSGAYKQYF
TRBV4-3,many,NA,TRBJ2-5,TGCGCCAGCAGCCATCGGGGACTGGATCAAGAGACCCAGTACTTC,CASSHRGLDQETQYF
TRBV7-9,few,NA,TRBJ2-5,TGTGCCAGCAACCTATGGGAGTACCAAGAGACCCAGTACTTC,CASNLWEYQETQYF
TRBV11-2,NA,NA,TRBJ2-2,TGTGTCAGCAGCGGACCGGGACTCGATAAGACCGGGGAGCTGTTTTTT,CVSSGPGLDKTGELFF
TRBV30,NA,NA,TRBJ2-6,TGTGCCTGGAGTGTCTGGGCGGTGGAAGGGGCCAACGTCCTGACTTTC,CAWSVWAVEGANVLTF
TRBV6-2/TRBV6-3,many,NA,TRBJ1-5,TGTGCCAGCAGCCCCTTAGCGTACGATCAGCCCCAGCATTTT,CASSPLAYDQPQHF
TRBV4-1,NA,NA,TRBJ2-1,TGCTCCAGCAGCCCTTCACAGGGCCATGAGCAGTTCTTC,CSSSPSQGHEQFF